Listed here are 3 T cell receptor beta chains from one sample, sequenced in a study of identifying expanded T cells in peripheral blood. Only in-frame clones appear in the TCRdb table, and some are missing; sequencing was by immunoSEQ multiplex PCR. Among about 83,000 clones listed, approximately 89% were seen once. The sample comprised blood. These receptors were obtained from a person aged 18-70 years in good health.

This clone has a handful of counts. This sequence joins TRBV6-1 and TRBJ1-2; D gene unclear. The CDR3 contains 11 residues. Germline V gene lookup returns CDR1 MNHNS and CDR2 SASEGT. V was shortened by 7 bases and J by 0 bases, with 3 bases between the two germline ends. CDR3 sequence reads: CASTANYGYTF. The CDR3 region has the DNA TGTGCCAGCACTGCTAACTATGGCTACACCTTC.

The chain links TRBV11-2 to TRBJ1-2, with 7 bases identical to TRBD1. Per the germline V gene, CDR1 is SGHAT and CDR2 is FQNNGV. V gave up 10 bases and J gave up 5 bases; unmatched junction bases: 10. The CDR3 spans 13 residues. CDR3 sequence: CATHQTGTYGYTF. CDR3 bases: TGTGCCACACACCAGACAGGGACGTATGGCTACACCTTC.

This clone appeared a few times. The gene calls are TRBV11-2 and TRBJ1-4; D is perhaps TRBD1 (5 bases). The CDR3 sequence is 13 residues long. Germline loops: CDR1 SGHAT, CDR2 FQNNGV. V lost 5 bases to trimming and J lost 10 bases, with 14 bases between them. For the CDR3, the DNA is TGTGCCAGCAGCCCTGGGGTAGGGACAAAACTGTTTTTT. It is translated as CASSPGVGTKLFF.